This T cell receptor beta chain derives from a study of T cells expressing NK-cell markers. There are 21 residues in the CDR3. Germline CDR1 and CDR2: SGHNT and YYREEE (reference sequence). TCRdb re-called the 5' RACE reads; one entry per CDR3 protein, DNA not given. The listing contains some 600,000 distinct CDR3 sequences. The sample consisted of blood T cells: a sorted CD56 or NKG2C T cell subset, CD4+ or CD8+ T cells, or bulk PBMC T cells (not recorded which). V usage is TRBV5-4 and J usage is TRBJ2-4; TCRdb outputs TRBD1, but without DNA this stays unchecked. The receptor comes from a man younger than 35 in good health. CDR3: CASSLGLIGGQGAGAKNIQYF.